These T cell receptor beta chains were read from a single sample in a study of cytomegalovirus exposure and HLA in healthy donors. TCRdb's copy holds only in-frame clones and misses some; the assay was immunoSEQ multiplex PCR. The sample has about 230,000 clones; about 89% are singletons. What was sequenced was PBMCs. These receptors were taken from a woman aged 18-30 years in good health and CMV-seronegative. The CDR3 runs from the conserved cysteine through the conserved F or W. The order of the fields is CDR3 length, clone size, V gene, CDR3 protein. A clone size is listed for some rows: how often the clone was seen (once, few, many), or a class if it is expanded.

cdr3_length: 14; clone_size: .; v_call: TRBV9; cdr3_aa: CASSPYSVDYEQYF
cdr3_length: 14; clone_size: .; v_call: TRBV5-4; cdr3_aa: CASSLRGGKETQYF
cdr3_length: 15; clone_size: .; v_call: TRBV21-1; cdr3_aa: CASPEKGTGPVEQYF
cdr3_length: 13; clone_size: few; v_call: TRBV7-2; cdr3_aa: CASSRTSAYEQYF
cdr3_length: 15; clone_size: .; v_call: TRBV5-1; cdr3_aa: CASSSDISTVYEQYF
cdr3_length: 14; clone_size: .; v_call: TRBV14; cdr3_aa: CASSRQGSAYEQYF
cdr3_length: 14; clone_size: .; v_call: TRBV5-1; cdr3_aa: CASKPGQSYNEQFF
cdr3_length: 14; clone_size: .; v_call: TRBV19; cdr3_aa: CASSVQGAEEKLFF
cdr3_length: 15; clone_size: .; v_call: TRBV5-1; cdr3_aa: CASSSRRGGANEQFF
cdr3_length: 14; clone_size: .; v_call: TRBV10-3; cdr3_aa: CAIGGAGAADTQYF
cdr3_length: 14; clone_size: few; v_call: TRBV7-9; cdr3_aa: CASTPRQGAYEQYF
cdr3_length: 17; clone_size: once; v_call: TRBV7-9; cdr3_aa: CASSRRERDLSYNEQFF
cdr3_length: 10; clone_size: .; v_call: TRBV19; cdr3_aa: CASGLETQYF
cdr3_length: 14; clone_size: .; v_call: TRBV10-3; cdr3_aa: CAITEEGGNQPQHF
cdr3_length: 14; clone_size: .; v_call: TRBV2; cdr3_aa: CASTKQGTIEKLFF
cdr3_length: 15; clone_size: .; v_call: TRBV7-9; cdr3_aa: CASSHLAVNTGELFF
cdr3_length: 14; clone_size: .; v_call: TRBV7-9; cdr3_aa: CASSLLTGEEKLFF
cdr3_length: 15; clone_size: .; v_call: TRBV6-4; cdr3_aa: CASSDGAVHTGELFF
cdr3_length: 16; clone_size: .; v_call: TRBV28; cdr3_aa: CASSLWGPLGGNTIYF
cdr3_length: 15; clone_size: .; v_call: TRBV11-2; cdr3_aa: CASSFGGRAFNEQFF
cdr3_length: 14; clone_size: .; v_call: TRBV4-3; cdr3_aa: CASSSDGGDQPQHF
cdr3_length: 16; clone_size: .; v_call: TRBV4-1; cdr3_aa: CASSRPQTSGYNEQFF
cdr3_length: 16; clone_size: .; v_call: TRBV7-9; cdr3_aa: CASSLDRRRDTGELFF
cdr3_length: 13; clone_size: .; v_call: TRBV13; cdr3_aa: CASSLEGENIQYF
cdr3_length: 14; clone_size: .; v_call: TRBV7-9; cdr3_aa: CASSLEQAVYGYTF
cdr3_length: 16; clone_size: .; v_call: TRBV7-2; cdr3_aa: CASSLVASGGEYEQYF
cdr3_length: 16; clone_size: .; v_call: TRBV5-1; cdr3_aa: CASSLAGVQSGNTIYF
cdr3_length: 16; clone_size: .; v_call: TRBV7-2; cdr3_aa: CASSLGESYFLYEQYF
cdr3_length: 15; clone_size: .; v_call: TRBV7-9; cdr3_aa: CASSRTETGDQPQHF
cdr3_length: 15; clone_size: .; v_call: TRBV13; cdr3_aa: CASSSTGTRYNEQFF
cdr3_length: 16; clone_size: .; v_call: TRBV9; cdr3_aa: CASSSRLAGKTDTQYF
cdr3_length: 18; clone_size: .; v_call: TRBV4-3; cdr3_aa: CASSQGGLAGGRHETQYF
cdr3_length: 12; clone_size: .; v_call: TRBV7-9; cdr3_aa: CASSLVGREQYF
cdr3_length: 18; clone_size: .; v_call: TRBV7-2; cdr3_aa: CASSLDPSGRALANEQFF
cdr3_length: 17; clone_size: .; v_call: TRBV2; cdr3_aa: CASSEGGSLSYNSPLHF
cdr3_length: 16; clone_size: .; v_call: TRBV27; cdr3_aa: CASSSIRLAGNNEQFF
cdr3_length: 11; clone_size: .; v_call: TRBV6-4; cdr3_aa: CASSGRQGEYF
cdr3_length: 13; clone_size: .; v_call: TRBV2; cdr3_aa: CASSDVQNYGYTF
cdr3_length: 13; clone_size: .; v_call: TRBV7-9; cdr3_aa: CASSPNTGGEQYF
cdr3_length: 15; clone_size: .; v_call: TRBV4-1; cdr3_aa: CASSQGQLPTDTQYF
cdr3_length: 15; clone_size: once; v_call: TRBV27; cdr3_aa: CASRDRGLGSQPQHF
cdr3_length: 18; clone_size: .; v_call: TRBV4-1; cdr3_aa: CASSQVNLLLAGGHTQYF
cdr3_length: 13; clone_size: .; v_call: TRBV7-2; cdr3_aa: CASSKGQNYGYTF
cdr3_length: 14; clone_size: .; v_call: TRBV5-1; cdr3_aa: CASSLGGHTDTQYF
cdr3_length: 15; clone_size: .; v_call: TRBV4-3; cdr3_aa: CASSHTGGRGEKLFF
cdr3_length: 17; clone_size: .; v_call: TRBV5-1; cdr3_aa: CASRLVYRGLDKNIQYF
cdr3_length: 16; clone_size: .; v_call: TRBV4-3; cdr3_aa: CASSQDTGGAFYEQYF
cdr3_length: 15; clone_size: .; v_call: TRBV7-9; cdr3_aa: CASSSDRGTNTEAFF
cdr3_length: 14; clone_size: .; v_call: TRBV30; cdr3_aa: CAWTPRDRVYEQYF
cdr3_length: 15; clone_size: .; v_call: TRBV15; cdr3_aa: CATSRVAGDLHEQYF
cdr3_length: 16; clone_size: .; v_call: TRBV4-1; cdr3_aa: CASSQETTRPYNEQFF
cdr3_length: 17; clone_size: .; v_call: TRBV4-1; cdr3_aa: CASSQSASGVGNQPQHF
cdr3_length: 13; clone_size: few; v_call: TRBV6-1; cdr3_aa: CASKQGRGNTIYF